A single sample is the source of the 30 T cell receptor beta chains below, sequenced in a study of blood T cell repertoires in COVID-19. The repertoire was sequenced with immunoSEQ multiplex PCR; TCRdb's copy has only in-frame clones and lacks some. The sample lists about 210,000 clones; roughly 82% were seen once. The sample was peripheral blood. The receptors here all came from a man aged 45-65 years with active or convalescent COVID-19.

The V and J genes are TRBV10-3 and TRBJ1-1; 7 nucleotides line up with TRBD1. V shed 2 bases, J shed 2 bases, and the junction held 2 bases outside the gene matches. This CDR3 is 14 amino acids long. The germline CDR1 and CDR2 sequences are ENHRY and SYGVKD. The CDR3 here is CAISEAGGNTEAFF. CDR3 DNA: TGTGCCATCAGTGAGGCAGGGGGAAACACTGAAGCTTTCTTT.

The J gene is TRBJ1-5, the V gene TRBV11-2, with 9 bases identical to TRBD1. This CDR3 has 15 amino acids. The V and J ends lost 4 bases and 5 bases, in that order; junction bases with no gene match: 6. CDR1 is SGHAT and CDR2 is FQNNGV in the germline V gene. For the CDR3, the DNA is TGTGCCAGCAGCTCGGGACAGGGAGGGTATCAGCCCCAGCATTTT. As protein: CASSSGQGGYQPQHF. Combining the CDR3 with reference TRBV11-2 and TRBJ1-5 gives the whole variable domain EAGVAQSPRYKIIEKRQSVAFWCNPISGHATLYWYQQILGQGPKLLIQFQNNGVVDDSQLPKDRFSAERLKGVDSTLKIQPAKLEDSAVYLCASSSGQGGYQPQHFGDGTRLSIL.

The chain carries TRBV5-6 and TRBJ2-5; D might be TRBD1 (6 bases). The V end was cut by 2 bases, the J end by 6 bases, with 14 bases between. CDR3 length: 14 amino acids. CDR1 is SGHDT, CDR2 YYEEEE, per germline. DNA of the CDR3: TGTGCCAGCAGCTTTGGAACAGGGTACAAGACCCAGTACTTC. Amino acids: CASSFGTGYKTQYF.

The gene calls are TRBV28 and TRBJ1-2; the D gene is possibly TRBD1 (5 bases). V was trimmed by 6 bases and J by 7 bases, leaving 21 bases between them. The germline V gene has CDR1 MDHEN and CDR2 SYDVKM. The CDR3 extends over 15 amino acids. DNA for the CDR3: TGTGCCAGCAGCCCCGCCCTAGACAGAATCTCTGGCTACACCTTC. It is translated as CASSPALDRISGYTF.

V usage is TRBV7-2 and J usage is TRBJ2-1; 11 bases map to TRBD2. The V gene end was trimmed by 1 base and the J gene end by 6 bases; junction bases not matched to a gene: 5. Germline V gene data show CDR1 as SGHTA and CDR2 as FQGNSA. The CDR3 is made up of 16 amino acids. CDR3 DNA sequence: TGTGCCAGCAGCTTAGTGGGGACTAGCGGCTTCAATGAGCAGTTCTTC. Its protein product is CASSLVGTSGFNEQFF.

DNA of the CDR3: TGTGCCAGCAGCTCGGGTAGACAGGGGCGGGTTAAAGATACGCAGTATTTT. Translation gives CASSSGRQGRVKDTQYF. This chain uses TRBV11-2 with TRBJ2-3; the match to TRBD1 covers 8 bases. Trimming removed 4 bases from V and 5 bases from J; junction bases left unmatched: 14. Germline CDR1 reads SGHAT; CDR2 reads FQNNGV. This CDR3 comprises 17 residues.

This chain connects TRBV6-6 to TRBJ2-1; TRBD1 might be the D (6 bases). The CDR3 spans 14 residues. Germline V gene data show CDR1 as MNHNY and CDR2 as SVGAGI (reference sequence). Deletions cut 6 bases from V and 1 base from J, with 10 bases between. CDR3 in amino acids: CASSSTGSYNEQFF. In DNA form, the CDR3 reads TGTGCCAGCAGCTCCACAGGGTCCTACAATGAGCAGTTCTTC.

The chain combines TRBV7-2 with TRBJ1-6, with D tentatively TRBD1 (6 bases). CDR1 SGHTA and CDR2 FQGNSA come from the germline V gene. Trimming shortened V by 2 bases and J by 5 bases, and 13 bases separated the two germline ends. The CDR3 covers 16 residues. CDR3 bases: TGTGCCAGCAGCTTATCGACGGGACAACATAATTCACCCCTCCACTTT. It encodes CASSLSTGQHNSPLHF.

The chain carries TRBV19 and TRBJ2-5; 11 bases agree with TRBD1. This CDR3 has 14 amino acids. V was clipped by 8 bases and J by 7 bases; unmatched bases: 9. Germline loops: CDR1 LNHDA, CDR2 SQIVND (reference sequence). The CDR3 coding sequence is TGTGCCAGTGGCGGGACAGGGGGTTCGGGGACCCAGTACTTC. The encoded protein is CASGGTGGSGTQYF.

The chain employs TRBV9 and TRBJ2-2; D possibly corresponds to TRBD2 (6 bases). The CDR3 consists of 15 residues. Germline V lookup: CDR1 SGDLS, CDR2 YYNGEE. Trimming left V 4 bases short and J 5 bases short, with 15 bases between. In DNA form, the CDR3 reads TGTGCCAGCAGCCTCGGGACTTTGGGGACCGGGGAGCTGTTTTTT. It specifies CASSLGTLGTGELFF.

The chain carries TRBV6-4 and TRBJ1-1; the D gene is possibly TRBD1 (6 bases). V was cut by 4 bases and J by 7 bases, with 13 bases left in between. The CDR3 runs 13 residues. CDR1 is MRHNA, CDR2 SNTAGT, per germline. CDR3 sequence reads: CASSAQQGFEAFF. CDR3 sequence (DNA): TGTGCCAGCAGTGCCCAACAGGGTTTTGAAGCTTTCTTT.

The chain joins TRBV7-9 to TRBJ2-3; D perhaps matches TRBD1 (5 bases). The V gene lost 4 bases and the J gene lost 0 bases, with 14 bases spanning the gap. The V gene's germline CDR1 is SEHNR and CDR2 FQNEAQ (reference sequence). The length of the CDR3 is 16 residues. CDR3 nucleotides: TGTGCCAGCAGCTCCTTAACAGGTCCTAGCACAGATACGCAGTATTTT. Its translation: CASSSLTGPSTDTQYF.

The CDR3 is CASSKAPPEREYNEQFF. Written as DNA, the CDR3 is TGTGCCAGCAGCAAAGCCCCTCCCGAGCGGGAGTACAATGAGCAGTTCTTC. V usage is TRBV21-1 and J usage is TRBJ2-1; TRBD2 is the table's D call and was not checked against the DNA. TRBV21-1 represents a pseudogene. This CDR3 comprises 17 residues.

The chain is built from TRBV11-2 and TRBJ2-2; D uncertain. Trimming left V 1 base short and J 4 bases short, with 10 bases between. The CDR3 totals 15 residues. CDR1 is SGHAT and CDR2 is FQNNGV in the germline V gene. CDR3 sequence reads: CASSLVPRRTGELFF. CDR3 DNA sequence: TGTGCCAGCAGCTTAGTCCCGAGGCGCACCGGGGAGCTGTTTTTT.

Only one count was recorded for this clone. V usage is TRBV5-6 and J usage is TRBJ1-5; possible D gene TRBD1, 5 bases. Germline values: CDR1 SGHDT, CDR2 YYEEEE. Trimming removed 4 bases from V and 2 bases from J, with 16 bases in between. The length of the CDR3 is 16 residues. The CDR3 protein is CASSEARGGGNQPQHF. DNA for the CDR3: TGTGCCAGCAGCGAAGCTAGGGGTGGGGGCAATCAGCCCCAGCATTTT.

This clone was picked up one time. The chain has TRBV13 and TRBJ1-1; D possibly corresponds to TRBD1 (6 bases). The CDR3 is 14 residues long. Germline assignment: CDR1 PRHDT and CDR2 FYEKMQ (reference sequence). Trimming removed 1 base from V and 1 base from J, with 7 bases in between. CDR3 loop: CASSLDRANTEAFF. Written as DNA, the CDR3 is TGTGCCAGCAGCTTAGACAGGGCGAACACTGAAGCTTTCTTT.

This clone has a handful of counts. V and J are TRBV28 and TRBJ2-2; a possible D gene is TRBD2 (5 bases). Germline V gene lookup returns CDR1 MDHEN and CDR2 SYDVKM. CDR3 size: 15 residues. Trimming removed 3 bases from V and 7 bases from J, with 15 bases in between. DNA for the CDR3: TGTGCCAGCAGTTTTCCGGGAAGTCAATACGGGGAGCTGTTTTTT. It yields the protein CASSFPGSQYGELFF.

The chain joins TRBV20-1 to TRBJ2-1, with D possibly being TRBD1 (6 bases). The V gene lost 3 bases and the J gene lost 8 bases, with 17 bases spanning the gap. The CDR3 loop spans 14 amino acids. CDR1 is DFQATT, CDR2 SNEGSKA, per germline (reference sequence). DNA for the CDR3: TGCAGTGCTAGTGGGGGCCCAGTCGTCTATGAGCAGTTCTTC. Translated: CSASGGPVVYEQFF.

The rearrangement links TRBV7-8 to TRBJ1-3; no firm D call. This CDR3 is built from 13 residues. CDR1 is SGHVS and CDR2 is FQNEAQ in the germline V gene. The germline V and J ends were trimmed by 5 bases and 4 bases, with 9 bases remaining between them. The CDR3, as DNA: TGTGCCAGCAGCCCGCAACAGGGAAACACCATATATTTT. This encodes CASSPQQGNTIYF.

As for this clone: This specimen includes other DNA sequences encoding the same CDR3. CDR3 in amino acids: CASSLGSGNTIYF. The CDR3 bases are TGTGCCAGCAGCTTGGGGAGTGGAAACACCATATATTTT. The chain has TRBV7-3 and TRBJ1-3; D not resolved. The germline CDR1 and CDR2 sequences are SGHTA and FQGTGA. Trimming removed 3 bases from V and 3 bases from J, with 6 bases in between. This CDR3 has 13 amino acids.

The V call is TRBV9, the J call TRBJ2-3; D possibly corresponds to TRBD1 (6 bases). Germline V gives CDR1 SGDLS, CDR2 YYNGEE. V was pared by 0 bases and J by 0 bases, with 14 bases between. The CDR3 is 17 amino acids. The CDR3 here is CASSVAPGTLSTDTQYF. The CDR3 DNA sequence: TGTGCCAGCAGCGTAGCCCCCGGGACACTTAGCACAGATACGCAGTATTTT.

The chain couples TRBV9 to TRBJ1-2, with TRBD1 as a possible D gene (5 bases). Germline CDR1 is SGDLS and CDR2 is YYNGEE. The germline V and J ends were trimmed by 2 bases and 4 bases, with 12 bases remaining between them. The CDR3 covers 14 residues. The CDR3 sequence: CASSVSGQGYGYTF. In DNA form, the CDR3 reads TGTGCCAGCAGCGTCTCTGGGCAGGGCTATGGCTACACCTTC.

The V gene is TRBV25-1, the J gene TRBJ2-3; D is undetermined. From germline, CDR1 is MGHDK and CDR2 SYGVNS. Trimming stripped 6 bases from V and 2 bases from J, with 3 bases between. This CDR3 contains 11 residues. The CDR3 is CASSITDTQYF. The CDR3 DNA sequence: TGTGCCAGCAGCATCACAGATACGCAGTATTTT. Supplemented by reference TRBV25-1 and TRBJ2-3, the full variable domain reads EADIYQTPRYLVIGTGKKITLECSQTMGHDKMYWYQQDPGMELHLIHYSYGVNSTEKGDLSSESTVSRIRTEHFPLTLESARPSHTSQYLCASSITDTQYFGPGTRLTVL.

The rearrangement joins TRBV3-1 (or the pseudogene TRBV3-2) to TRBJ2-1; 7 bases line up with TRBD1. V dropped 0 bases and J dropped 7; count of bases not matched to a gene: 0. CDR1 and CDR2 from the germline V gene are LGHDT and YNNKEL (reference sequence). There are 13 residues in the CDR3. The CDR3 bases are TGTGCCAGCAGCCAAGACAGGGGGAATGAGCAGTTCTTC. Translation gives CASSQDRGNEQFF.

This clone was observed a single time. This sequence joins TRBV5-5 and TRBJ2-7; TRBD1 matches 7 bases. The CDR3 contains 15 residues. Unmatched junction bases numbered 10, after V lost 3 bases and J lost 4 bases. Germline CDR1 is SGHKS and CDR2 is YYEKEE (reference sequence). In DNA, the CDR3 is TGTGCCAGCAGCTCAACTCCCGGGACAGATTACGAGCAGTACTTC. This codes for CASSSTPGTDYEQYF.

V usage is TRBV28 and J usage is TRBJ1-2, with D maybe TRBD1 (5 bases). CDR1 is MDHEN, CDR2 SYDVKM, per germline. Deletions cut 3 bases from V and 4 bases from J, with 9 bases between. This CDR3 is 13 amino acids long. The DNA for the CDR3 is TGTGCCAGCAGTTTGGGGCATACCTATGGCTACACCTTC. Translated, it gives CASSLGHTYGYTF.

Only a few counts were recorded for this clone. This rearrangement joins TRBV7-9 to TRBJ2-1, with 10 bases that match TRBD1. The germline V gene encodes CDR1 SEHNR and CDR2 FQNEAQ (reference sequence). The J segment lost 9 bases and the V segment lost 5 bases, leaving 7 bases of the junction unmatched. The CDR3 runs to 14 residues. Here the CDR3 DNA reads TGTGCCAGCAGCCCGCGACAGGGGGCGAGTGAGCAGTTCTTC. Amino acid sequence: CASSPRQGASEQFF.

This chain connects TRBV7-8 to TRBJ2-1, with 10 bases aligning to TRBD2. The CDR3 is made up of 17 amino acids. Per germline, CDR1 SGHVS and CDR2 FQNEAQ. With V trimmed by 0 bases and J by 8 bases, 10 bases remained unmatched. This CDR3 reads CASSLAESAGGPDEQFF. The CDR3 nucleotides read TGTGCCAGCAGCTTAGCGGAGTCAGCGGGAGGGCCGGATGAGCAGTTCTTC.

This clone has a single count. The CDR3 sequence: CASSYTGGKGTEAFF. The DNA for the CDR3 is TGTGCCAGCAGTTACACCGGGGGTAAGGGCACTGAAGCTTTCTTT. This chain uses TRBV6-5 with TRBJ1-1, with D possibly matching TRBD1 (5 bases). Germline CDR1 and CDR2: MNHEY and SVGAGI. V shed 2 bases and J shed 4 bases, with 14 bases lying between them. This CDR3 comprises 15 residues.

This chain connects TRBV28 to TRBJ1-5, with D possibly TRBD1 on 5 matching bases. The V gene's germline CDR1 is MDHEN and CDR2 SYDVKM. V lost 8 bases to trimming and J lost 6 bases, with 17 bases between them. This CDR3 is 14 amino acids long. The chain's CDR3 is CASASRGRSQPQHF. CDR3 coding DNA: TGTGCCAGCGCAAGTCGGGGGAGGAGTCAGCCCCAGCATTTT.